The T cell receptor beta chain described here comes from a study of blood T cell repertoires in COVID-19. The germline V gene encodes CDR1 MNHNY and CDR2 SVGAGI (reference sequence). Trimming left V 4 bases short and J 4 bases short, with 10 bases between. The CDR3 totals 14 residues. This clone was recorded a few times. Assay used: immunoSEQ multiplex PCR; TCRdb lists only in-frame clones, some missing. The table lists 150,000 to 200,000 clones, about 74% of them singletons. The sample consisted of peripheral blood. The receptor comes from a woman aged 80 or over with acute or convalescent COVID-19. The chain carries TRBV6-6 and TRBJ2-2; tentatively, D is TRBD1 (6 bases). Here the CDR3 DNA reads TGTGCCAGCAGTTTCCCCAGGGGCACCGGGGAGCTGTTTTTT. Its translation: CASSFPRGTGELFF.